Each of the 17 T cell receptor beta chains below was sequenced from the same sample in a study of blood T cell repertoires in COVID-19. Profiling relied on immunoSEQ multiplex PCR, and the TCRdb table lists in-frame clones only, not all of them. The sample lists some 250,000 clones, around 81% occurring once. The source material was peripheral blood. These receptors all stem from a woman between 55 and 75 years old with active or convalescent COVID-19.

The chain recombines TRBV30 with TRBJ1-2; the D gene is possibly TRBD1 (5 bases). Trimming stripped 0 bases from V and 12 bases from J, with 11 bases between. Germline V gives CDR1 GTSNPN, CDR2 SVGIG (reference sequence). CDR3 length: 11 residues. The CDR3 reads CAWSVGGRDTF. The CDR3, as DNA: TGTGCCTGGAGTGTCGGGGGACGGGACACCTTC.

The rearrangement links TRBV11-2 to TRBJ2-7, with a tentative D call TRBD1 (6 bases). Germline lookup yields CDR1 SGHAT and CDR2 FQNNGV. The CDR3 spans 12 residues. V lost 1 base and J lost 9, with 10 bases in between. The CDR3 region has the DNA TGTGCCAGCAGCTTAGGGGGGCAGCTGCAGTACTTC. Protein sequence: CASSLGGQLQYF. Filled out from reference TRBV11-2 and TRBJ2-7, the complete variable domain reads EAGVAQSPRYKIIEKRQSVAFWCNPISGHATLYWYQQILGQGPKLLIQFQNNGVVDDSQLPKDRFSAERLKGVDSTLKIQPAKLEDSAVYLCASSLGGQLQYFGPGTRLTVT.

The rearrangement links TRBV9 to TRBJ2-1; 8 nucleotides match TRBD2. This CDR3 comprises 14 residues. V trimming: 5 bases; J trimming: 8 bases; junction bases outside the gene matches: 9. Germline V gene lookup returns CDR1 SGDLS and CDR2 YYNGEE. The CDR3 region has the DNA TGTGCCAGCAGTCCGGGGGTAGCGGGGTATGAGCAGTTCTTC. This gives the protein CASSPGVAGYEQFF.

The chain uses TRBV3-1 (or the pseudogene TRBV3-2) and TRBJ1-1, with D perhaps TRBD1 (5 bases). The CDR3 consists of 16 residues. Germline V gene sequence: CDR1 LGHDT, CDR2 YNNKEL (reference sequence). The V and J ends lost 5 bases and 4 bases respectively, with 20 bases between them. The CDR3 protein is CASSTQSGGVFTEAFF. The CDR3 region has the DNA TGTGCCAGCAGCACACAGTCGGGGGGGGTGTTCACTGAAGCTTTCTTT.

This chain's CDR3 is CAIRVGQLNTEAFF. The DNA of the CDR3 is TGTGCCATCAGAGTCGGACAGCTGAACACTGAAGCTTTCTTT. The chain uses TRBV10-3 and TRBJ1-1; a weak D match, TRBD1 (6 bases). Germline CDR1 is ENHRY and CDR2 is SYGVKD. The ends were cut back, 6 bases at V and 0 bases at J, with 11 bases in the middle. The CDR3 has 14 residues.

The CDR3 sequence: CASSYSTGLIEQFF. The CDR3 DNA sequence: TGTGCCAGCAGTTACTCGACGGGGTTAATTGAGCAGTTCTTC. The chain employs TRBV6-2 or TRBV6-3 and TRBJ2-1, with D possibly matching TRBD2 (5 bases). CDR1 MNHEY and CDR2 SVGEGT come from the germline V gene. There are 14 residues in the CDR3. Trimming took off 0 bases at V and 9 bases at J, with 12 bases between the two ends.

The table lists this clone with many counts. This chain links TRBV7-2 with TRBJ2-7; 8 nucleotides align to TRBD2. Germline V gene data show CDR1 as SGHTA and CDR2 as FQGNSA. This CDR3 contains 15 residues. Trimming cost V 0 bases and J 3 bases; bases outside gene matches: 4. Here the CDR3 DNA reads TGTGCCAGCAGCTTAGCAGCGGGGGCCCTCTACGAGCAGTACTTC. This gives the protein CASSLAAGALYEQYF.

The V and J genes are TRBV4-3 and TRBJ1-2; D call uncertain. Germline assignment: CDR1 LGHNA and CDR2 YSLEER. Trimming cost V 0 bases and J 4 bases, with 15 bases left between them. The CDR3 is 16 amino acids. CDR3 coding DNA: TGCGCCAGCAGCCAAGACACGGGGAACTCGGGCTATGGCTACACCTTC. This codes for CASSQDTGNSGYGYTF.

The gene calls are TRBV7-9 and TRBJ2-3; possible D gene TRBD1, 5 bases. Trimming cost V 5 bases and J 1 base, with 22 bases left between them. CDR3 length: 18 residues. Germline V gene sequence: CDR1 SEHNR, CDR2 FQNEAQ (reference sequence). The CDR3 DNA follows: TGTGCCAGCAGCGTAAGGGGATTAGGGCGAGTCCGCACAGATACGCAGTATTTT. This gives the protein CASSVRGLGRVRTDTQYF.

The rearrangement joins TRBV30 to TRBJ2-2; possibly TRBD2 for D (7 bases). V was clipped by 4 bases and J by 11 bases, with 14 bases between them. The CDR3 sequence is 12 residues long. Germline assignment: CDR1 GTSNPN and CDR2 SVGIG (reference sequence). The CDR3 loop is CAWNKGGVELFF. The CDR3 DNA reads TGTGCCTGGAATAAGGGGGGGGTTGAGCTGTTTTTT.

The gene calls are TRBV5-6 and TRBJ1-6; 11 bases match TRBD1. The CDR3 is 17 residues long. In germline, CDR1 is SGHDT, CDR2 YYEEEE. After removal of 1 base from V and 7 bases from J, the junction contained 7 bases not matched to a gene. The CDR3 nucleotides are TGTGCCAGCAGCTTGACTATCGGGACAGGGGGAAATTCACCCCTCCACTTT. Translated, it gives CASSLTIGTGGNSPLHF.

This clone came up a few times. The CDR3 DNA is TGTGCCAGCAGCAAGATCCCGAGTTCCTACGAGCAGTACTTC. Translating gives CASSKIPSSYEQYF. This rearrangement joins TRBV5-6 to TRBJ2-7; D is undetermined. The CDR3 covers 14 residues. Germline CDR1 reads SGHDT; CDR2 reads YYEEEE. V lost 4 bases and J 1 base, leaving 12 bases between the germline ends.

This clone was found many times. The chain combines TRBV27 with TRBJ2-5, with a possible D match to TRBD1 (6 bases). This CDR3 spans 12 amino acids. Germline values: CDR1 MNHEY, CDR2 SMNVEV (reference sequence). The V end was cut by 4 bases, the J end by 11 bases, with 14 bases between. Written as DNA, the CDR3 is TGTGCCAGCAGTTCCCTCTTGGACAGACAGTACTTC. Residues: CASSSLLDRQYF.

This chain links TRBV11-2 with TRBJ1-2, with TRBD1 as a possible D gene (6 bases). CDR3 length: 14 amino acids. V was trimmed by 4 bases and J by 8 bases, leaving 17 bases between them. Germline V lookup: CDR1 SGHAT, CDR2 FQNNGV. CDR3 sequence: CASSSRTGFLGYTF. The CDR3 DNA reads TGTGCCAGCAGCTCACGAACAGGGTTTTTGGGCTACACCTTC.

Only one count was recorded for this clone. The chain couples TRBV6-5 to TRBJ1-1; D unclear. The CDR3 runs to 12 residues. V lost 8 bases to trimming and J lost 4 bases, with 11 bases between them. Germline CDR1 MNHEY, CDR2 SVGAGI. CDR3 loop: CASAGFFTEAFF. CDR3 DNA: TGTGCCAGCGCCGGTTTTTTCACTGAAGCTTTCTTT.

The chain carries TRBV7-9 and TRBJ2-2; unclear D gene. Germline loops: CDR1 SEHNR, CDR2 FQNEAQ (reference sequence). The germline V and J ends were trimmed by 5 bases and 4 bases, with 5 bases remaining between them. The CDR3 is 12 amino acids. Here the CDR3 DNA reads TGTGCCAGCAGCCCATCCACCGGGGAGCTGTTTTTT. Its protein product is CASSPSTGELFF.

A few counts support this clone. V and J are TRBV3-1 (or the pseudogene TRBV3-2) and TRBJ2-5; 12 bases are shared with TRBD2. The V gene end was trimmed by 4 bases and the J gene end by 1 base; junction bases not matched to a gene: 4. Looked up from germline, CDR1 is LGHDT and CDR2 is YNNKEL (reference sequence). This CDR3 is built from 16 residues. The chain's CDR3 is CASSPLTSGSQETQYF. The CDR3 nucleotides are TGTGCCAGCAGCCCCCTGACTAGCGGGAGCCAAGAGACCCAGTACTTC.